These T cell receptor beta chains were read from a single sample in a study of post-analysis software for immune sequencing data. One entry per CDR3 protein, called by TCRdb with MiXCR from the PCR reads. The sample carries more than 500,000 distinct CDR3 sequences, 30% to 40% recorded once. The specimen sequenced was blood. The receptors come from a girl younger than 18 with multiple sclerosis. The CDR3 runs from the conserved cysteine through the conserved F or W. A D gene is named only where the DNA matches it firmly. Clone size is given for some rows only: seen once, a few or many times, or a class if the clone is expanded.

v_gene	j_gene	abundance	d_gene	CDR3aa	CDR3nt
TRBV7-2	TRBJ2-7	.	TRBD2	CASSLDGGGFYEQYF	TGTGCCAGCAGCTTAGACGGGGGGGGCTTCTACGAGCAGTACTTC
TRBV5-1	TRBJ2-1	many	.	CASSLGLTGNKIDEQFF	TGCGCCAGCAGCTTGGGTCTGACCGGTAATAAAATTGATGAGCAGTTCTTC
TRBV12-3/TRBV12-4	TRBJ2-5	.	.	CASSQDRNPQETQYF	TGTGCCAGCAGCCAGGACAGAAACCCCCAAGAGACCCAGTACTTC
TRBV11-1	TRBJ2-5	.	.	CASSTQNREETQYF	TGTGCCAGCAGCACCCAAAACAGGGAAGAGACCCAGTACTTC
TRBV24-1	TRBJ2-5	.	.	CATSLGETQYF	TGTGCCACCAGTCTGGGGGAGACCCAGTACTTC
TRBV29-1	TRBJ2-7	.	TRBD1	CSVVIPGQGSSYEQYF	TGCAGCGTTGTTATTCCGGGACAGGGATCTTCCTACGAGCAGTACTTC
TRBV2	TRBJ2-7	.	.	CASSTTVSYEQYF	TGTGCCAGCAGTACCACAGTCTCCTACGAGCAGTACTTC
TRBV28	TRBJ2-1	.	.	CASGPHTNDEQFF	TGTGCCAGCGGCCCCCATACAAACGATGAGCAGTTCTTC
TRBV20-1	TRBJ2-7	few	.	CSARRGGQLSYEQYF	TGCAGTGCTAGAAGGGGAGGACAGCTTTCCTACGAGCAGTACTTC
TRBV3-1	TRBJ2-4	few	TRBD2	CASSLSWGITSGLAKNIQYF	TGTGCCAGCAGCCTAAGTTGGGGCATTACTAGCGGTCTAGCCAAAAACATTCAGTACTTC
TRBV5-1	TRBJ2-7	once	.	CASSHIGLGTADCEQYF	TGCGCCAGCAGCCACATTGGCTTAGGTACAGCCGATTGCGAGCAGTACTTC
TRBV20-1	TRBJ1-2	.	TRBD1	CSARLTGNYGYTF	TGCAGTGCTAGGCTGACAGGGAACTATGGCTACACCTTC
TRBV6-5	TRBJ1-1	.	.	CASGTEAEAFF	TGTGCCAGCGGGACGGAGGCTGAAGCTTTCTTT
TRBV3-1	TRBJ1-1	once	.	CASSVRGLNTEAFF	TGTGCCAGCAGCGTCCGGGGGTTGAACACTGAAGCTTTCTTT
TRBV9	TRBJ2-3	.	TRBD2	CASSEGAAGGLATQYF	TGTGCCAGCAGCGAGGGGGCTGCGGGGGGGCTAGCTACGCAGTATTTT
TRBV9	TRBJ2-1	few	TRBD2	CASSYAGGYNEQFF	TGTGCCAGCAGCTATGCGGGGGGATACAATGAGCAGTTCTTC
TRBV7-2	TRBJ2-3	.	TRBD2	CASGFGLAGPDTQYF	TGTGCCAGCGGCTTCGGACTAGCTGGTCCAGATACGCAGTATTTT
TRBV6-5	TRBJ2-5	.	.	CASRPHSGASYNEQYF	TGTGCCAGCAGACCCCATTCGGGGGCGAGCTACAATGAGCAGTACTTC
TRBV15	TRBJ2-1	.	TRBD2	CATSRNVGAGGQNEQFF	TGTGCCACCAGCAGAAACGTAGGAGCGGGGGGACAGAATGAGCAGTTCTTC
TRBV6-5	TRBJ2-3	.	.	CASSKTGKITQYF	TGTGCCAGCAGTAAAACGGGCAAAATAACGCAGTATTTT
TRBV5-4	TRBJ2-3	.	.	CASSSLRGGTDTQYF	TGTGCCAGCAGCAGCCTCAGGGGCGGAACAGATACGCAGTATTTT
TRBV15	TRBJ1-5	few	TRBD1	CATSRGQGSRQPQHF	TGTGCCACCAGCAGGGGACAGGGGTCCAGGCAGCCCCAGCATTTT
TRBV6-6	TRBJ2-1	many	.	CASSQVGEQFF	TGTGCCAGCAGCCAGGTCGGGGAGCAGTTCTTC
TRBV9	TRBJ1-2	.	.	CASSVEADPTWGYTF	TGTGCCAGCAGCGTAGAGGCAGATCCTACTTGGGGCTACACCTTC
TRBV10-3	TRBJ2-7	few	.	CAISDRSPSEDEQYF	TGTGCCATCAGTGACCGGTCGCCGAGCGAGGACGAGCAGTACTTC
TRBV5-1	TRBJ1-1	.	TRBD1	CASSDGQGSNTEAFF	TGCGCCAGCAGCGACGGACAGGGATCGAACACTGAAGCTTTCTTT
TRBV5-1	TRBJ1-2	few	TRBD1	CASSLNDRAFGGYTF	TGCGCCAGCAGCTTGAATGACAGGGCATTCGGTGGCTACACCTTC
TRBV2	TRBJ2-7	.	.	CASSDRQTSSYEQYF	TGTGCCAGCAGTGATCGACAGACGAGCTCCTACGAGCAGTACTTC
TRBV20-1	TRBJ1-2	few	.	CSARDLTGQYYGYTF	TGCAGTGCTAGAGATCTGACAGGTCAATACTATGGCTACACCTTC
TRBV10-3	TRBJ2-4	.	.	CAISEKWGSENIQYF	TGTGCCATCAGTGAGAAATGGGGGAGCGAAAACATTCAGTACTTC
TRBV6-5	TRBJ2-7	.	.	CASSSPGRGNYEQYF	TGTGCCAGCAGTTCCCCTGGGCGGGGAAACTACGAGCAGTACTTC
TRBV7-2	TRBJ1-1	.	.	CASSPSAQNTEAFF	TGTGCCAGCAGCCCCTCAGCACAGAACACTGAAGCTTTCTTT
TRBV7-2	TRBJ2-3	few	TRBD2	CASSLVLAGGPDTQYF	TGTGCCAGCAGCTTAGTACTAGCGGGGGGTCCGGATACGCAGTATTTT
TRBV3-1	TRBJ2-1	.	.	CASSRWGENYNEQFF	TGTGCCAGCAGCCGCTGGGGGGAGAACTACAATGAGCAGTTCTTC
TRBV7-8	TRBJ2-7	.	.	CASSLEAVRGYEQYF	TGTGCCAGCAGCTTAGAAGCGGTAAGGGGATACGAGCAGTACTTC
TRBV2	TRBJ2-7	.	.	CAGRIRVEQYF	TGTGCCGGCAGGATTCGGGTCGAGCAGTACTTC
TRBV5-1	TRBJ1-2	.	.	CAGSLGVTNYGYTF	TGCGCCGGCAGCCTGGGGGTGACTAACTATGGCTACACCTTC
TRBV4-2	TRBJ2-3	.	TRBD2	CASSPRSGGATDTQYF	TGTGCCAGCAGCCCAAGGAGCGGGGGGGCCACAGATACGCAGTATTTT
TRBV7-2	TRBJ2-1	many	.	CASSSSRNNEQFF	TGTGCCAGCAGCTCCTCAAGGAACAATGAGCAGTTCTTC
TRBV10-3	TRBJ1-5	.	.	CAISGGFDQPQHF	TGTGCCATCAGTGGGGGATTTGATCAGCCCCAGCATTTT
TRBV12-3/TRBV12-4	TRBJ2-7	few	.	CASRTGLATKQYF	TGTGCCAGCAGGACGGGGTTAGCTACGAAACAGTACTTC
TRBV7-9	TRBJ2-3	many	.	CASSLAESTDTQYF	TGTGCCAGCAGCTTGGCAGAGAGCACAGATACGCAGTATTTT
TRBV7-9	TRBJ2-5	.	.	CASSLGQSLARQETQYF	TGTGCCAGCAGCTTAGGCCAGTCACTAGCCCGTCAAGAGACCCAGTACTTC
TRBV5-5	TRBJ1-6	.	.	CASSAFAGDNSPLHF	TGTGCCAGCAGCGCCTTTGCGGGGGACAATTCACCCCTCCACTTT
TRBV24-1	TRBJ2-1	many	TRBD1	CATSDLGDRGLNEQFF	TGTGCCACCAGTGATTTAGGGGACAGGGGCCTCAATGAGCAGTTCTTC
TRBV9	TRBJ2-3	few	TRBD2	CASSSISSSGGWRDTQYF	TGTGCCAGCAGCTCCATATCGTCTAGCGGGGGCTGGAGAGATACGCAGTATTTT
TRBV25-1	TRBJ2-3	.	TRBD2	CASSSGGGADTQYF	TGTGCCAGCAGTAGCGGGGGAGGGGCAGATACGCAGTATTTT
TRBV20-1	TRBJ2-3	.	TRBD2	CSACPGLGADTQYF	TGCAGTGCCTGTCCGGGACTAGGGGCAGATACGCAGTATTTT
TRBV2	TRBJ2-1	few	TRBD2	CASSESSGAGNEQFF	TGTGCCAGCAGTGAATCTAGCGGGGCAGGGAATGAGCAGTTCTTC
TRBV5-1	TRBJ2-1	.	.	CASSLVPEEYNVQFF	TGCGCCAGCAGCTTGGTGCCGGAGGAGTACAATGTGCAGTTCTTC
TRBV5-5	TRBJ2-1	few	.	CASGQAWLATYNEQFF	TGTGCCAGCGGGCAAGCTTGGCTAGCGACCTACAATGAGCAGTTCTTC
TRBV5-6	TRBJ2-7	.	.	CASRPGLAGCEQYF	TGTGCCAGCAGACCCGGGCTAGCTGGCTGCGAGCAGTACTTC
TRBV6-1	TRBJ1-2	.	TRBD1	CASSEIGQGGYGYTF	TGTGCCAGCAGTGAAATAGGACAGGGCGGCTATGGCTACACCTTC